Each of the 13 T cell receptor beta chains below was sequenced from the same sample in a study of blood T cell repertoires in COVID-19. Measured with immunoSEQ multiplex PCR; TCRdb has only the in-frame clones, and not every one. The table lists about 220,000 clones, 82% of them singletons, with 3.6% in the top ten. Material: peripheral blood. The receptors here all came from a woman of 80 years or more with acute or convalescent COVID-19.

V and J are TRBV9 and TRBJ2-1, with 7 bases lining up with TRBD1. Unmatched junction bases numbered 6, after V lost 4 bases and J lost 5 bases. Germline CDR1 is SGDLS and CDR2 is YYNGEE. This CDR3 contains 14 residues. CDR3 in DNA: TGTGCCAGCAGCAACGGGGACAGCGACAATGAGCAGTTCTTC. Protein product: CASSNGDSDNEQFF.

The chain uses TRBV9 and TRBJ2-5, with D tentatively TRBD1 (6 bases). CDR1 SGDLS and CDR2 YYNGEE come from the germline V gene. Trimming left V 3 bases short and J 5 bases short, with 14 bases between. CDR3 length: 14 residues. The CDR3 loop reads CASSAQGFGETQYF. CDR3 sequence (DNA): TGTGCCAGCAGCGCACAGGGTTTTGGCGAGACCCAGTACTTC.

The chain has TRBV11-2 and TRBJ1-6; TRBD1 aligns across 8 bases. Germline V CDR1 and CDR2: SGHAT, FQNNGV. The CDR3 covers 13 residues. The J segment lost 7 bases and the V segment lost 5 bases, leaving 1 base of the junction unmatched. The CDR3 DNA reads as TGTGCCAGCAGCAGGGACAGGAATTCACCCCTCCACTTT. Residues: CASSRDRNSPLHF. Supplemented by reference TRBV11-2 and TRBJ1-6, the full variable domain reads EAGVAQSPRYKIIEKRQSVAFWCNPISGHATLYWYQQILGQGPKLLIQFQNNGVVDDSQLPKDRFSAERLKGVDSTLKIQPAKLEDSAVYLCASSRDRNSPLHFGNGTRLTVT.

This clone was seen just once. V gene TRBV19 combines with J gene TRBJ1-1; TRBD1 matches 7 bases. The ends lost 6 bases at V and 3 bases at J; junction bases unmatched: 1. From germline, CDR1 is LNHDA and CDR2 SQIVND (reference sequence). This CDR3 is built from 12 residues. In nucleotides, the CDR3 is TGTGCCAGTAGCAGGGGGTACACTGAAGCTTTCTTT. It is translated as CASSRGYTEAFF.

The chain couples TRBV7-6 to TRBJ2-1; perhaps TRBD2 as D (6 bases). The CDR3 is 17 amino acids. Germline V gene lookup returns CDR1 SGHVS and CDR2 FNYEAQ. Trimming cost V 4 bases and J 2 bases, with 18 bases left between them. The CDR3 region has the DNA TGTGCCAGCAGCTCGAGCACCGGGACTGCCACCTACAATGAGCAGTTCTTC. Translating gives CASSSSTGTATYNEQFF.

The V gene is TRBV7-7, the J gene TRBJ1-5; a possible D gene is TRBD1 (5 bases). Trimming stripped 1 base from V and 11 bases from J, with 18 bases between. The germline V gene encodes CDR1 SSHAT and CDR2 FNYEAQ (reference sequence). This CDR3 contains 15 residues. CDR3 coding DNA: TGTGCCAGCAGCTTAGTGGTGTTGGGCATAGGGGCCCAGCATTTT. Protein product: CASSLVVLGIGAQHF.

The chain joins TRBV19 to TRBJ1-1; 8 bases line up with TRBD1. V lost 6 bases and J lost 4; bases outside the gene matches: 10. The germline CDR1 and CDR2 sequences are LNHDA and SQIVND (reference sequence). The CDR3 is 15 amino acids. Here the CDR3 reads CASRGTGQGGTEAFF. CDR3 nucleotide sequence: TGTGCCAGTAGGGGGACAGGCCAGGGCGGCACTGAAGCTTTCTTT. Based on the CDR3 plus reference TRBV19 and TRBJ1-1, the full variable domain is DGGITQSPKYLFRKEGQNVTLSCEQNLNHDAMYWYRQDPGQGLRLIYYSQIVNDFQKGDIAEGYSVSREKKESFPLTVTSAQKNPTAFYLCASRGTGQGGTEAFFGQGTRLTVV.

The rearrangement uses TRBV10-3 and TRBJ2-2, with TRBD1 identical over 9 bases. This CDR3 comprises 16 residues. Germline V gives CDR1 ENHRY, CDR2 SYGVKD. The ends lost 4 bases at V and 7 bases at J; junction bases unmatched: 10. Here the CDR3 DNA reads TGTGCCATCAGTGTGCGACAGGGGGTTGGGAGCGGGGAGCTGTTTTTT. Translation: CAISVRQGVGSGELFF.

CDR3 in amino acids: CASSSGGEGKKRPLHF. CDR3 nucleotide sequence: TGTGCCAGCAGTTCTGGCGGGGAGGGGAAGAAAAGACCCCTCCACTTT. V gene TRBV28 combines with J gene TRBJ1-6; a weak D match, TRBD1 (5 bases). Trimming cost V 4 bases and J 12 bases, with 22 bases left between them. There are 16 residues in the CDR3. CDR1 MDHEN and CDR2 SYDVKM come from the germline V gene.

This chain's CDR3 is CASSPNEALNEKLFF. CDR3 coding DNA: TGTGCCAGCTCACCTAACGAGGCTTTAAATGAAAAACTGTTTTTT. This chain links TRBV18 with TRBJ1-4, with unresolved D. Trimming took off 3 bases at V and 5 bases at J, with 13 bases between the two ends. Germline assignment: CDR1 KGHSH and CDR2 LQKENI. The CDR3 is made up of 15 amino acids.

This clone appeared a few times. The CDR3 reads CAISGGPNQPQHF. DNA of the CDR3: TGTGCCATCAGTGGAGGCCCCAATCAGCCCCAGCATTTT. The rearrangement links TRBV10-3 to TRBJ1-5; D remains unclear. CDR1 is ENHRY and CDR2 is SYGVKD in the germline V gene. The V end lost 4 bases, the J end lost 3 bases, and 7 bases lay between the germline ends. The CDR3 totals 13 residues.

The chain couples TRBV24-1 to TRBJ1-1, with no clear D. Trimming cost V 3 bases and J 8 bases, with 18 bases left between them. In germline, CDR1 is KGHDR, CDR2 SFDVKD. The CDR3 is made up of 15 amino acids. CDR3 in DNA: TGTGCCACCAGTGATGGCCGGGTCGCACCCTCCGAAGCTTTCTTT. The encoded protein is CATSDGRVAPSEAFF.

This clone was detected only once. The rearrangement links TRBV5-1 to TRBJ2-3, with D perhaps matching TRBD1 (5 bases). Looked up from germline, CDR1 is SGHRS and CDR2 is YFSETQ. The V and J ends lost 0 bases and 0 bases respectively, with 11 bases between them. This CDR3 is 16 amino acids long. CDR3 protein: CASSLDGATSTDTQYF. The CDR3 nucleotides are TGCGCCAGCAGCTTGGATGGGGCAACTAGCACAGATACGCAGTATTTT.